The 8 T cell receptor beta chains in this list originate from one sample, sequenced in a study of T cell clonotyping in hematopoietic cell transplantation (dated by TCRdb to the early 2020s). The time point label, read with the paper, signifies: 100 days after allo-HCT. The method behind the library was the immunoSEQ multiplex PCR assay. Here the immuneACCESS table is served through TCRdb, limited to in-frame sequences with V and J called. Missing clones are a known gap in these copies; in checked studies unresolved V genes cover under half, and the rest lacks a known reason. This sample lists 5,000 or so clones; about 90% were detected once. Roughly a quarter of the sample lies in the top ten. Sequenced material: peripheral blood mononuclear cells, taken 100 days after allogeneic stem cell transplant. The receptors stem from a male patient aged 70-79 years who had an allogeneic stem cell transplant from an unrelated donor, so T cells may come from the graft donor. Some clones in this sample may be carry-over from other donors' samples.

The chain uses TRBV28 and TRBJ2-7; D gene uncertain. The CDR3 covers 16 residues. The germline gives CDR1 MDHEN, CDR2 SYDVKM. Trimming pared 5 bases from V and 6 bases from J, leaving 23 bases between. CDR3 DNA: TGTGCCAGCAGTCCACCCCAAGGTTGGAGTCGAGTCGAGCAGTACTTC. The encoded protein is CASSPPQGWSRVEQYF.

The CDR3 DNA is TGCGCCAGCAGCTTTCCTAGCCAAGGAGATACGCAGTATTTT. It translates to CASSFPSQGDTQYF. V is TRBV5-1 and J is TRBJ2-3; D is perhaps TRBD2 (5 bases). Germline values: CDR1 SGHRS, CDR2 YFSETQ. Trimming stripped 2 bases from V and 5 bases from J, with 12 bases between. The CDR3 covers 14 residues. The whole variable domain, remainder taken from reference TRBV5-1 and TRBJ2-3, is KAGVTQTPRYLIKTRGQQVTLSCSPISGHRSVSWYQQTPGQGLQFLFEYFSETQRNKGNFPGRFSGRQFSNSRSEMNVSTLELGDSALYLCASSFPSQGDTQYFGPGTRLTVL.

This clone rates as large (0.1 to 1%). The gene calls are TRBV10-3 and TRBJ2-2; D possibly corresponds to TRBD1 (6 bases). CDR3 size: 15 residues. Germline V gene sequence: CDR1 ENHRY, CDR2 SYGVKD. With 8 bases removed from V and 0 bases from J, the gap between germline ends came to 13 bases. The CDR3 sequence: CAISVQGANTGELFF. The DNA of the CDR3 is TGTGCCATCTCGGTACAGGGAGCGAACACCGGGGAGCTGTTTTTT.

This chain links TRBV6-5 with TRBJ1-4, with no clear D. Germline lookup yields CDR1 MNHEY and CDR2 SVGAGI. This CDR3 is 14 amino acids long. V was cut by 0 bases and J by 2 bases, with 4 bases left in between. CDR3 residues: CASSYSDTNEKLFF. The DNA for the CDR3 is TGTGCCAGCAGTTACTCGGACACTAATGAAAAACTGTTTTTT.

As concerns this clone: Within the sample, other DNA sequences also encode this same CDR3. The chain is built from TRBV9 and TRBJ2-1; 9 bases align to TRBD2. V lost 0 bases, J lost 6 bases, and 7 bases stayed unmatched. Looked up from germline, CDR1 is SGDLS and CDR2 is YYNGEE. This CDR3 is built from 16 residues. In DNA form, the CDR3 reads TGTGCCAGCAGCGTAGTCGGCGGGAGGGCGGGCAATGAGCAGTTCTTC. This encodes CASSVVGGRAGNEQFF.

This chain links TRBV20-1 with TRBJ2-7, with D possibly being TRBD2 (5 bases). The germline V gene encodes CDR1 DFQATT and CDR2 SNEGSKA (reference sequence). Trimming removed 4 bases from V and 2 bases from J, with 6 bases in between. CDR3 size: 11 residues. The CDR3 here is CSATGTYEQYF. CDR3 nucleotides: TGCAGTGCTACGGGGACCTACGAGCAGTACTTC.

The chain recombines TRBV27 with TRBJ2-2; 8 positions agree with TRBD2. The germline V gene encodes CDR1 MNHEY and CDR2 SMNVEV (reference sequence). The CDR3 has 12 amino acids. DNA of the CDR3: TGTGCGGCGCGGGAGGACACCGGGGAGCTGTTTTTT. Translating it yields CAAREDTGELFF.

Of note for this clone: At one of its ends the junction is not consistent with the germline gene, which may arise from a read error. The chain carries TRBV27 and TRBJ2-7; 9 bases are a match to TRBD1. Germline-derived CDR1 and CDR2 are MNHEY and SMNVEV (reference sequence). The CDR3 covers 14 residues. CDR3 sequence reads: CASSLVGTGYGQYF. Here the CDR3 DNA reads TGTGCCAGCAGTTTAGTTGGGACAGGGTACGGGCAGTACTTC.